This entry features one T cell receptor beta chain sequence. This specimen comes from a study of T cell changes during pregnancy in multiple sclerosis. Method: immunoSEQ multiplex PCR; TCRdb's copy keeps in-frame clones and lacks some. The sample consists of around 30,000 clones, about 91% of them appearing once. The source material was CD8+ T cells from peripheral blood mononuclear cells, sampled in the second trimester of pregnancy. The sequence was collected from a female donor with multiple sclerosis, enrolled in a pregnancy study.

This CDR3 reads CASSPGWGEKLFF. The CDR3 DNA sequence: TGTGCCAGCAGCCCAGGGTGGGGTGAAAAACTGTTTTTT. This chain uses TRBV6-5 with TRBJ1-4; D is possibly TRBD1 (5 bases). Germline CDR1 MNHEY, CDR2 SVGAGI. Trimming left V 6 bases short and J 7 bases short, with 12 bases between. CDR3 size: 13 residues.